Presented here are 19 T cell receptor beta chains from one specimen sequenced in a study of shared clonotypes between healthy human individuals. Profiled with immunoSEQ multiplex PCR; TCRdb holds only in-frame clones, not every one. Of about 2.1 million clones listed, just over 90% are singletons. Naive CD8 isolation took CD45RO-negative cells positively selected for CCR7 and excluded terminally differentiated effector memory CD45RA+ cells. Sequencing was performed on naive CD8+ T cells from PBMCs. These receptors came from a man between 18 and 29 years old in good health. Some clones in this sample may be carry-over from other donors' samples.

The chain recombines TRBV4-3 with TRBJ2-3; 12 bases line up with TRBD1. Germline loops: CDR1 LGHNA, CDR2 YSLEER. With V trimmed by 2 bases and J by 0 bases, 6 bases remained unmatched. CDR3 size: 18 residues. CDR3 nucleotide sequence: TGCGCCAGCAGCCAATGGGGACAGGGGGCGAAAAGCACAGATACGCAGTATTTT. It specifies CASSQWGQGAKSTDTQYF.

With respect to this clone: Other DNA sequences in the same sample also yield this CDR3. This sequence joins TRBV19 and TRBJ2-7; tentatively, D is TRBD2 (5 bases). CDR3 length: 13 residues. V was shortened by 5 bases and J by 3 bases, with 11 bases between the two germline ends. Germline V gene sequence: CDR1 LNHDA, CDR2 SQIVND (reference sequence). The CDR3 is CASSAGISYEQYF. CDR3 nucleotides: TGTGCCAGTAGTGCCGGGATCAGCTACGAGCAGTACTTC.

This clone was counted a single time. The rearrangement links TRBV27 to TRBJ2-3; 13 bases match TRBD2. The V segment lost 7 bases and the J segment 6 bases; nucleotides outside the gene matches: 16. CDR3 size: 18 residues. Germline loops: CDR1 MNHEY, CDR2 SMNVEV (reference sequence). The DNA for the CDR3 is TGTGCCAGCAACCTTGGGACTAGCGGGACCGGGAGGTTGGATACGCAGTATTTT. Translating gives CASNLGTSGTGRLDTQYF.

The rearrangement joins TRBV9 to TRBJ2-7, with TRBD2 identical over 7 bases. Losses at the gene ends were 2 bases for V and 0 bases for J; bases not matched to a gene: 11. Germline CDR1 SGDLS, CDR2 YYNGEE. The CDR3 sequence is 17 residues long. The CDR3 nucleotides are TGTGCCAGCAGCGTTCGGCCTAGCGGCTTAAGCTCCTACGAGCAGTACTTC. Translating it yields CASSVRPSGLSSYEQYF.

The gene calls are TRBV27 and TRBJ2-7; 10 positions match TRBD2. J was trimmed by 4 bases and V by 5 bases; bases with no gene match: 11. The CDR3 runs 16 residues. Germline V gene data show CDR1 as MNHEY and CDR2 as SMNVEV (reference sequence). The CDR3 here is CASSQHPSGRGYEQYF. CDR3 nucleotide sequence: TGTGCCAGCAGTCAACACCCTAGCGGGAGAGGGTACGAGCAGTACTTC.

In its sample, this clone was seen a few times. Other DNA sequences in this specimen translate into the identical CDR3. The chain recombines TRBV4-1 with TRBJ1-5; D is uncertain. V gave up 0 bases and J gave up 2 bases, with 8 bases separating them. CDR3 size: 15 residues. Germline CDR1 MGHRA, CDR2 YSYEKL. The CDR3 bases are TGCGCCAGCAGCCAAGATGGGAGGGGCAATCAGCCCCAGCATTTT. Amino acid sequence: CASSQDGRGNQPQHF.

On this clone: The sample carries other DNA sequences with the same CDR3. J is TRBJ2-7 and V is TRBV5-6; D is unresolved. In germline, CDR1 is SGHDT, CDR2 YYEEEE. V lost 1 base to trimming and J lost 2 bases, with 7 bases between them. The CDR3 has 13 amino acids. The CDR3 loop is CASSLSSAYEQYF. The CDR3 region has the DNA TGTGCCAGCAGCTTGAGCAGTGCCTACGAGCAGTACTTC.

The rearrangement joins TRBV5-4 to TRBJ2-1; 9 positions agree with TRBD2. The CDR3 consists of 15 residues. From germline, CDR1 is SGHNT and CDR2 YYREEE (reference sequence). V lost 4 bases to trimming and J lost 6 bases; unmatched junction nucleotides: 8. The chain's CDR3 is CASSLTSGPSNEQFF. CDR3 nucleotide sequence: TGTGCCAGCAGCCTCACTAGCGGGCCTTCCAATGAGCAGTTCTTC.

The chain has TRBV28 and TRBJ2-3; tentative D call: TRBD1 (6 bases). CDR3 length equals 13 residues. Germline CDR1 and CDR2: MDHEN and SYDVKM. V dropped 8 bases and J dropped 2 bases, with 11 bases sitting between them. The CDR3 DNA follows: TGTGCCAGCTGTTGGGACAACACAGATACGCAGTATTTT. It is translated as CASCWDNTDTQYF.

The J gene is TRBJ2-7, the V gene TRBV4-3, with 7 bases that match TRBD1. The CDR3 is 16 residues long. Germline trimming cut 5 bases from V and 0 bases from J; bases unmatched to any gene: 10. Germline CDR1 reads LGHNA; CDR2 reads YSLEER. The CDR3 sequence is CASSESTGTDSYEQYF. In DNA, the CDR3 is TGCGCCAGCAGCGAGTCGACCGGGACAGACTCCTACGAGCAGTACTTC.

Note on this clone: This sample includes further DNA sequences coding for the same CDR3. J is TRBJ2-2 and V is TRBV28, with 10 bases lining up with TRBD2. Germline V gene sequence: CDR1 MDHEN, CDR2 SYDVKM. CDR3 length: 16 amino acids. With 2 bases clipped from V and 6 bases from J, the junction kept 6 bases outside the gene matches. CDR3 protein: CASSLGLAGVPGELFF. The CDR3 region has the DNA TGTGCCAGCAGTTTAGGGCTAGCGGGAGTCCCCGGGGAGCTGTTTTTT.

In its sample, this clone was seen once. The chain carries TRBV6-1 and TRBJ2-7, with TRBD1 as a possible D gene (7 bases). V was trimmed by 1 base and J by 7 bases, leaving 17 bases between them. This CDR3 has 15 residues. The germline V gene encodes CDR1 MNHNS and CDR2 SASEGT. The CDR3, as DNA: TGTGCCAGCAGTGAAGGACAGGGATTTGCGGGAGAGCAGTACTTC. Encoded protein: CASSEGQGFAGEQYF.

The chain employs TRBV20-1 and TRBJ2-7; no clear D. Trimming removed 4 bases at V and 9 bases at J, with 13 bases between. This CDR3 is 11 amino acids long. The germline gives CDR1 DFQATT, CDR2 SNEGSKA (reference sequence). The CDR3 spells CSATDPLGQYF. The CDR3 nucleotides are TGCAGTGCTACAGACCCACTCGGGCAGTACTTC.

J is TRBJ1-4 and V is TRBV25-1; tentative D call: TRBD1 (6 bases). This CDR3 has 16 residues. The V and J ends lost 5 bases and 2 bases respectively, with 15 bases between them. Germline V gene sequence: CDR1 MGHDK, CDR2 SYGVNS. CDR3 amino acids: CASSPRGPATNEKLFF. The CDR3 DNA follows: TGTGCCAGCAGTCCCAGGGGTCCGGCCACTAATGAAAAACTGTTTTTT.

The V and J genes are TRBV18 and TRBJ2-5; D is possibly TRBD1 (6 bases). There are 14 residues in the CDR3. Per germline, CDR1 KGHSH and CDR2 LQKENI. V lost 4 bases to trimming and J lost 2 bases, with 11 bases between them. CDR3 residues: CASSRVRGQETQYF. The CDR3, as DNA: TGTGCCAGCTCACGGGTGAGGGGGCAAGAGACCCAGTACTTC.

The chain is built from TRBV11-3 and TRBJ2-1; 8 nucleotides agree with TRBD1. Germline CDR1 reads SGHNT; CDR2 reads YENEEA. The CDR3 extends over 15 amino acids. The V segment lost 5 bases and the J segment 3 bases; nucleotides outside the gene matches: 6. As DNA, the CDR3 is TGTGCCAGCAGCACAGGGACAGGCGTCTACAATGAGCAGTTCTTC. This translates into CASSTGTGVYNEQFF. Full variable domain (rest looked up from reference TRBV11-3 and TRBJ2-1): EAGVVQSPRYKIIEKKQPVAFWCNPISGHNTLYWYLQNLGQGPELLIRYENEEAVDDSQLPKDRFSAERLKGVDSTLKIQPAELGDSAVYLCASSTGTGVYNEQFFGPGTRLTVL.

The chain joins TRBV27 to TRBJ2-5; 8 bases are shared with TRBD2. CDR3 length: 15 amino acids. From germline, CDR1 is MNHEY and CDR2 SMNVEV (reference sequence). Trimming removed 2 bases from V and 5 bases from J; junction bases left unmatched: 7. CDR3 loop: CASSLNGRAIETQYF. CDR3 DNA sequence: TGTGCCAGCAGTTTAAACGGGAGGGCCATTGAGACCCAGTACTTC.

On this clone: Other DNA sequences within the sample encode an identical CDR3. V and J are TRBV9 and TRBJ1-1, with D unclear. The length of the CDR3 is 13 residues. Germline assignment: CDR1 SGDLS and CDR2 YYNGEE. V was trimmed by 6 bases and J by 1 base, leaving 10 bases between them. This chain's CDR3 is CASNNRGNTEAFF. The CDR3 coding sequence is TGTGCCAGCAACAATAGAGGGAACACTGAAGCTTTCTTT.

This clone has just one count. This chain joins TRBV27 and TRBJ2-2, with D possibly TRBD2 on 6 matching bases. Looked up from germline, CDR1 is MNHEY and CDR2 is SMNVEV (reference sequence). Trimming took 4 bases from V and 0 from J, leaving 9 bases between them. The CDR3 is 15 amino acids. The CDR3 protein is CASSSGLSNTGELFF. The CDR3, as DNA: TGTGCCAGCAGTTCGGGACTTTCGAACACCGGGGAGCTGTTTTTT.